This T cell receptor (beta chain) was profiled in a study of CD8 T cells in ankylosing spondylitis. This CDR3 is 14 amino acids long. V was trimmed by 3 bases and J by 3 bases, leaving 12 bases between them. Germline V gene data show CDR1 as SQVTM and CDR2 as ANQGSEA. Study results and caveats: Clones linked to disease were reported to show significant enrichment in matched ankylosing spondylitis synovial fluid.

This clonotype occurred a few times. The target antigen is unknown. Quantitative 5'-RACE with molecular barcodes was used to make the TCR beta libraries. TCRdb re-analysed the 5' RACE reads in MiXCR, keeping a single row per CDR3 protein. The repertoire has approximately 350,000 distinct CDR3 sequences, more than 20% of them found once; the top ten carry around 13%. This chain connects TRBV29-1 to TRBJ2-1; D may correspond to TRBD1 or TRBD2 (6 bases each). Material: blood, either unsorted or a sorted T cell fraction (not recorded which). The sequence was obtained from a male donor with ankylosing spondylitis or in good health (not recorded which). CDR3: CSVDAGHNYNEQFF. In nucleotides, the CDR3 is TGCAGCGTTGATGCGGGACACAACTACAATGAGCAGTTCTTC.